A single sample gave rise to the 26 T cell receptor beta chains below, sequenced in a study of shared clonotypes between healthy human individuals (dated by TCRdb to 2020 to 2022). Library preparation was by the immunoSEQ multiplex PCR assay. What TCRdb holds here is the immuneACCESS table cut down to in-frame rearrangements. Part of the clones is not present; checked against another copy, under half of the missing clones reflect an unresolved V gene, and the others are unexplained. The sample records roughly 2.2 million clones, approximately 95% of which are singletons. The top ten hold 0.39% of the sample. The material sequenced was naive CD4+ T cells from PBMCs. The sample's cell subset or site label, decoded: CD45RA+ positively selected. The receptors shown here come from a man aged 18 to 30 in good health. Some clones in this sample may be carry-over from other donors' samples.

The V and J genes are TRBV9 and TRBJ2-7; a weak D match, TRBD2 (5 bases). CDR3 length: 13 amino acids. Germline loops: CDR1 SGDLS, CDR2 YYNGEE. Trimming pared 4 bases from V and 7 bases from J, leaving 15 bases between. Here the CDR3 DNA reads TGTGCCAGCAGCTCCCAGTCATCGGGGGAGCAGTACTTC. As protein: CASSSQSSGEQYF.

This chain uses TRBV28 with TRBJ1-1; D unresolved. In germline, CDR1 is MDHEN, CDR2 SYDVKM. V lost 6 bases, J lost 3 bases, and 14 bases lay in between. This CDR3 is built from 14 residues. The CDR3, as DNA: TGTGCCAGCAGCCGGGAGACCCAGGACACTGAAGCTTTCTTT. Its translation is CASSRETQDTEAFF.

This CDR3 is CASSFGLAGAYEQYF. The DNA of the CDR3 is TGTGCCAGCAGTTTTGGACTAGCGGGGGCCTACGAGCAGTACTTC. The chain uses TRBV27 and TRBJ2-7; 13 bases are a match to TRBD2. The CDR3 has 15 residues. V lost 3 bases and J lost 2; bases outside the gene matches: 1. Looked up from germline, CDR1 is MNHEY and CDR2 is SMNVEV (reference sequence).

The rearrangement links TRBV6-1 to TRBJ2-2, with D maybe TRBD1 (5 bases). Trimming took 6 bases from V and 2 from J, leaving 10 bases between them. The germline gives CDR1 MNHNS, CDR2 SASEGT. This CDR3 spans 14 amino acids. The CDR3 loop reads CASRKGQNTGELFF. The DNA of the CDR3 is TGTGCCAGCAGGAAAGGACAAAACACCGGGGAGCTGTTTTTT.

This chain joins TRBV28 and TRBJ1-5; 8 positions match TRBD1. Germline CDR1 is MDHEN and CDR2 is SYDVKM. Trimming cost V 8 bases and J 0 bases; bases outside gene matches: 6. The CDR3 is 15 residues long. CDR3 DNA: TGTGCCAGCGGACAGGGAGGGAATAGCAATCAGCCCCAGCATTTT. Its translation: CASGQGGNSNQPQHF.

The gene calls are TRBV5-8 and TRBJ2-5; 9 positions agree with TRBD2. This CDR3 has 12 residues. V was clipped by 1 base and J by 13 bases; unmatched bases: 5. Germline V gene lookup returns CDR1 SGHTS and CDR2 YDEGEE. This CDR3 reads CASSLTSGQRYF. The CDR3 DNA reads TGTGCCAGCAGCTTGACTAGCGGGCAGAGGTACTTC.

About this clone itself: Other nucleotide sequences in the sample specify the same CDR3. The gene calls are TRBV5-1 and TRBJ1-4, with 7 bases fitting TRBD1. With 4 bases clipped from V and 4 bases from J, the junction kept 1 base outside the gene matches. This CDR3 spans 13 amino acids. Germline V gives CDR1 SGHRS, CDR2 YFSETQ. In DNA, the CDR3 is TGCGCCAGCAGCCGGGACAGTAATGAAAAACTGTTTTTT. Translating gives CASSRDSNEKLFF.

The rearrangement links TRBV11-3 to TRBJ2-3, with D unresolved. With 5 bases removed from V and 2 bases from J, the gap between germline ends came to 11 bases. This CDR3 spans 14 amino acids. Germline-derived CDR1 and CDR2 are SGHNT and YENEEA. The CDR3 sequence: CASSKHRNTDTQYF. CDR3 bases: TGTGCCAGCAGCAAACACAGAAACACAGATACGCAGTATTTT.

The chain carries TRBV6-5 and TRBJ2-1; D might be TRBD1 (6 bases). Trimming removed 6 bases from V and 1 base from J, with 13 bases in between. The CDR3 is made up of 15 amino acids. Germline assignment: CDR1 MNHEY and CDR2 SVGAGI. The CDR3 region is CASRPQGISYNEQFF. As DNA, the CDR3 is TGTGCCAGCAGACCCCAGGGGATATCCTACAATGAGCAGTTCTTC.

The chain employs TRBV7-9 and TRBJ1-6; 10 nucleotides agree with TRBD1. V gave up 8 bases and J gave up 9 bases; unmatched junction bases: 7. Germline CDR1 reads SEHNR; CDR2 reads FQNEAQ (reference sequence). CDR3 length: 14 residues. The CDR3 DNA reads TGTGCCAGCTCCCACCGGGACAGGGGTTCACCCCTCCACTTT. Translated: CASSHRDRGSPLHF. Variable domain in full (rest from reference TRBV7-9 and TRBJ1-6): DTGVSQNPRHKITKRGQNVTFRCDPISEHNRLYWYRQTLGQGPEFLTYFQNEAQLEKSRLLSDRFSAERPKGSFSTLEIQRTEQGDSAMYLCASSHRDRGSPLHFGNGTRLTVT.

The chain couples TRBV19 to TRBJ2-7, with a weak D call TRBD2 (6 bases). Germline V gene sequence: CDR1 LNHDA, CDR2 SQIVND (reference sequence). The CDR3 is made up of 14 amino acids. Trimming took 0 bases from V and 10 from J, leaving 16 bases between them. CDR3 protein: CASSIDGGPRKQYF. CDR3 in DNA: TGTGCCAGTAGTATAGACGGGGGACCCAGAAAACAGTACTTC. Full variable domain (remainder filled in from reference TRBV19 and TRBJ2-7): DGGITQSPKYLFRKEGQNVTLSCEQNLNHDAMYWYRQDPGQGLRLIYYSQIVNDFQKGDIAEGYSVSREKKESFPLTVTSAQKNPTAFYLCASSIDGGPRKQYFGPGTRLTVT.

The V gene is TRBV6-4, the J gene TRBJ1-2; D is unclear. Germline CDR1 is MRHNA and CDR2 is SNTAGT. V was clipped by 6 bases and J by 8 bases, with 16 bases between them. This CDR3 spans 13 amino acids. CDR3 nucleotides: TGTGCCAGCAGGTCCTTGGCCCCGGAGGGCTACACCTTC. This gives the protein CASRSLAPEGYTF.

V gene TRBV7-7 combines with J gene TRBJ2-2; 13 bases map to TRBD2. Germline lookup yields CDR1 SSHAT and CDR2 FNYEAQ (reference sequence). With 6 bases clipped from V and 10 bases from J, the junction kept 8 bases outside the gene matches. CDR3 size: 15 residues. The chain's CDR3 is CASSSGLAGVEELFF. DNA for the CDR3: TGTGCCAGCAGTTCTGGACTAGCGGGAGTCGAGGAGCTGTTTTTT.

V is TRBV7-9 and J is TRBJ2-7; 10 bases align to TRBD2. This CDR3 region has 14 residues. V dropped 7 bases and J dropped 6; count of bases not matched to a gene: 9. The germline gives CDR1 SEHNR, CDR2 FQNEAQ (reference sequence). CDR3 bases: TGTGCCAGCACCAGAGCGGGAGGGCCTTCCGAGCAGTACTTC. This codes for CASTRAGGPSEQYF.

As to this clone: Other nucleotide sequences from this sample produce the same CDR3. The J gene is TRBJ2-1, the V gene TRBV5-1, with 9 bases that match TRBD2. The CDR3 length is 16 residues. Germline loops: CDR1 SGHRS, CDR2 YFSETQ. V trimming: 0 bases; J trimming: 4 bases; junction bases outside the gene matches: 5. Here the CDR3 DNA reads TGCGCCAGCAGCTTGGTACTCGCGGGAGGGTACAATGAGCAGTTCTTC. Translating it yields CASSLVLAGGYNEQFF.

CDR3 protein: CASSLGAGRGHTEAFF. The CDR3 bases are TGTGCCAGCAGCTTAGGGGCCGGCAGGGGGCACACTGAAGCTTTCTTT. V is TRBV7-9 and J is TRBJ1-1; 8 bases are a match to TRBD1. The CDR3 is made up of 16 amino acids. With V trimmed by 1 base and J by 3 bases, 7 bases remained unmatched. Germline loops: CDR1 SEHNR, CDR2 FQNEAQ (reference sequence).

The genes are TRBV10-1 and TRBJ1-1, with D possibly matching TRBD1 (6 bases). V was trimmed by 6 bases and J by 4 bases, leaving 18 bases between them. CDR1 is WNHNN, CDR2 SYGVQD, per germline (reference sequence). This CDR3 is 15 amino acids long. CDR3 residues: CASRRAGALSTEAFF. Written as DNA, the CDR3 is TGCGCCAGCAGGAGGGCAGGGGCCTTGAGCACTGAAGCTTTCTTT.

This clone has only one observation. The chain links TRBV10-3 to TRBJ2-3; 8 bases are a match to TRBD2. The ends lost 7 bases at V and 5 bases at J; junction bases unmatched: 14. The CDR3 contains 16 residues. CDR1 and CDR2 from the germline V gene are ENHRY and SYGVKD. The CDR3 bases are TGTGCCATCAACTCCGAAGCCGGGAGGGAGAAAGATACGCAGTATTTT. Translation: CAINSEAGREKDTQYF.

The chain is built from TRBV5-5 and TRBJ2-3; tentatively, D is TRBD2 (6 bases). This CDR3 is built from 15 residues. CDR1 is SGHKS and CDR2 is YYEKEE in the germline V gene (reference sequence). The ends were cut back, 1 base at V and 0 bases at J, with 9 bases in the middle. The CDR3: CASSLWAGSTDTQYF. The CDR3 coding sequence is TGTGCCAGCAGCTTGTGGGCGGGGAGCACAGATACGCAGTATTTT.

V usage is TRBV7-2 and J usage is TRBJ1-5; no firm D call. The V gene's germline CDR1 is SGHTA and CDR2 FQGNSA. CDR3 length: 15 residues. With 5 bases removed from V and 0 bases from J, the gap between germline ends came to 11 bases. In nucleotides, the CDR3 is TGTGCCAGCAGCCCCAGCCAGAATAGCAATCAGCCCCAGCATTTT. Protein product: CASSPSQNSNQPQHF.

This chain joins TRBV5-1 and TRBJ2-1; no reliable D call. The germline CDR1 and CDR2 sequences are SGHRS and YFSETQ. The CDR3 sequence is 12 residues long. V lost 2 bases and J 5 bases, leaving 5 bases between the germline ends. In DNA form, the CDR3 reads TGCGCCAGCAGCTTTATGGACAATGAGCAGTTCTTC. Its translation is CASSFMDNEQFF.

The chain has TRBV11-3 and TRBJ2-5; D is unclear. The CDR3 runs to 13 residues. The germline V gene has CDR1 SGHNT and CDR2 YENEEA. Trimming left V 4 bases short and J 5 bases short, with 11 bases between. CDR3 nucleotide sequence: TGTGCCAGCAGCTCTTCCGGCTTGGAGACCCAGTACTTC. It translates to CASSSSGLETQYF.

This CDR3 reads CASSLRGPRADTQYF. CDR3 in DNA: TGTGCCAGCAGCCTCAGGGGCCCTAGGGCAGATACGCAGTATTTT. The chain joins TRBV14 to TRBJ2-3, with D perhaps TRBD1 (6 bases). V was shortened by 4 bases and J by 4 bases, with 15 bases between the two germline ends. The CDR3 is made up of 15 amino acids. CDR1 is SGHDN and CDR2 is FVKESK in the germline V gene.

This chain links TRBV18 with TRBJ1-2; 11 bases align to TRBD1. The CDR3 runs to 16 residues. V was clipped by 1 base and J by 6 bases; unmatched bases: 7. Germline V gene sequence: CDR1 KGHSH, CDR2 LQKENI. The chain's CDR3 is CASSPLQGTGGDGYTF. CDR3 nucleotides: TGTGCCAGCTCACCACTTCAAGGGACAGGGGGAGATGGCTACACCTTC.

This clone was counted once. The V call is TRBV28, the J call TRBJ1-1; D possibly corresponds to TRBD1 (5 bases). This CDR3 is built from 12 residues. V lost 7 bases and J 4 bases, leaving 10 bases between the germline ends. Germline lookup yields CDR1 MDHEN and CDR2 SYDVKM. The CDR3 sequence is CASTWGSTEAFF. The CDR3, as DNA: TGTGCCAGCACCTGGGGGTCCACTGAAGCTTTCTTT.

CDR3 DNA sequence: TGTGCCAGCAGTTTAGGCCCAGGACGGAATCAGCCCCAGCATTTT. As protein: CASSLGPGRNQPQHF. This rearrangement joins TRBV28 to TRBJ1-5; D remains unclear. Looked up from germline, CDR1 is MDHEN and CDR2 is SYDVKM. The V end was cut by 2 bases, the J end by 4 bases, with 12 bases between. The length of the CDR3 is 15 residues.